Listed below are T cell receptor beta chains from one sample, sequenced in a study of T cells after yellow fever vaccination. TCRdb re-analysed the 5' RACE reads in MiXCR, keeping a single row per CDR3 protein. The sample contains a few hundred thousand distinct CDR3 sequences, approximately 3% of which appear only once. Source: CD4+ T cells sorted from PBMCs, taken 10 days after the yellow fever booster vaccination. The source of these receptors is a man in his late teens or twenties who received the YFV17D yellow fever vaccine. CDR3s include the opening cysteine and the closing phenylalanine or tryptophan. The D gene is left open where the match is weak.

v_call d_call cdr3_aa
TRBV7-8 NA CASSLEKNSPLHF
TRBV5-1 TRBD1 CASSLDRGGTGELFF
TRBV18 NA CASSPLSSTDTQYF
TRBV20-1 NA CSARGQSQETQYF
TRBV3-1 NA CASSQGDRQGRAFF
TRBV11-2 NA CASSYGPGSPDTQYF
TRBV4-3 NA CASSQERADTQYF
TRBV6-5 NA CASSFVGGRQETQYF
TRBV6-6 NA CASSHPPGDGLFF
TRBV4-1 NA CASSQVSGSYGYTF
TRBV20-1 TRBD1 CSAQGQAYGYTF
TRBV5-1 NA CASSSGRQETQYF
TRBV6-2/TRBV6-3 NA CASSYGGPSGTQYF
TRBV29-1 NA CSVVARTPGELFF
TRBV5-1 NA CASSSRDPYNSPLHF
TRBV7-6 NA CASSRRRGSYNSPLHF
TRBV6-1 NA CASSEVSRLQETQYF
TRBV19 NA CASSIVGTPVEDEQYF
TRBV20-1 TRBD2 CSAETSGGTQTQYF
TRBV18 NA CASSPVPDTQYF
TRBV7-9 NA CASSPGTLRGETQYF
TRBV5-5 NA CASSLADGGETQYF
TRBV10-3 NA CAIRGTDSNTEAFF
TRBV7-3 TRBD2 CASSFRPGLAADTQYF
TRBV6-5 TRBD2 CASSTGLAGLQETQYF
TRBV25-1 NA CASSVGQANTEAFF
TRBV10-3 TRBD2 CAIGPGLAFEQYF
TRBV7-9 TRBD1 CASSWGQGGYEQYF
TRBV6-2/TRBV6-3 NA CASSKMGPSDGYIQYF
TRBV5-4 TRBD1 CASSLVRGHQPQHF
TRBV27 NA CASKRAEEAFF
TRBV11-2 NA CASSLDIGETQYF
TRBV7-2 NA CASSGRDTPEAFF
TRBV7-2 NA CASSLDRAHSYEQYF
TRBV6-6 NA CASRGIETGYGYTF
TRBV7-9 NA CASSLRGKEDEQYF
TRBV5-6 TRBD1 CASSLRTGLVGGYTF
TRBV7-2 TRBD1 CASSSRTGVANNEQFF
TRBV19 TRBD1 CATIWTGRFTEAFF
TRBV9 NA CASSALRGPETQYF
TRBV12-3/TRBV12-4 NA CASTPGRAAGNTIYF
TRBV4-3 TRBD1 CASRSRTGAGELFF
TRBV7-9 TRBD2 CASSLALAGIYNEQFF
TRBV4-3 TRBD2 CASSQVGGGDTQYF
TRBV19 TRBD1 CASSRTGGHQPQHF
TRBV10-1 NA CASSESGGPQETQYF
TRBV4-3 TRBD2 CASSLRTSGGGADTQYF
TRBV25-1 TRBD1 CASTRDRGGGYTF
TRBV18 NA CASSPGTDPGYEKLFF
TRBV21-1 NA CASNGGYTF
TRBV20-1 NA CSAALPSLGSYEQYF
TRBV5-1 NA CASSSNQGTEAFF
TRBV4-2 NA CASSLSRGGDTQYF
TRBV6-5 NA CASSYSPRVEKLFF
TRBV4-3 NA CASSQRPRGAGEKLFF
TRBV20-1 TRBD2 CSARVGTSGGGEQFF
TRBV7-2 TRBD2 CASSPLAGAGSFKQKTQYF
TRBV18 NA CASSQGGTGNGYTF
TRBV12-3/TRBV12-4 TRBD1 CASSARQGSGQPQHF
TRBV4-2 NA CASSVQYRAANWESTGELFF